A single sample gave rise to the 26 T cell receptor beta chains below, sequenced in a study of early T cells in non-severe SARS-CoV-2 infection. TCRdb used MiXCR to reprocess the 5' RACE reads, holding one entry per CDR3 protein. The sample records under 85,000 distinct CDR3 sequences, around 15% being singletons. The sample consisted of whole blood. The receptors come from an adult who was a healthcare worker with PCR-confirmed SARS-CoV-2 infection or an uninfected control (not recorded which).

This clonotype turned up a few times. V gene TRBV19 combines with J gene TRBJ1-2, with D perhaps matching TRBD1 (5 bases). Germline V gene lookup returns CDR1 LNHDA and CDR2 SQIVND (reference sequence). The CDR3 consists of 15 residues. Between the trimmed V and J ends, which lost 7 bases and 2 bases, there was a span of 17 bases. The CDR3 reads CASTMLVGTNYGYTF. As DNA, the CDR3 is TGTGCCAGTACTATGCTGGTGGGGACCAACTATGGCTACACCTTC. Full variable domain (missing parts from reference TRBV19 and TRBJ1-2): DGGITQSPKYLFRKEGQNVTLSCEQNLNHDAMYWYRQDPGQGLRLIYYSQIVNDFQKGDIAEGYSVSREKKESFPLTVTSAQKNPTAFYLCASTMLVGTNYGYTFGSGTRLTVV.

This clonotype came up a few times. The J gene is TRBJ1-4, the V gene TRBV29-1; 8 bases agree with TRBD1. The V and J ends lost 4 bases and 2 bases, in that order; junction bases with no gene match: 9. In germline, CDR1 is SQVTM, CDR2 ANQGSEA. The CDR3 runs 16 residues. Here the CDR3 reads CSVGGQGAQTNEKLFF. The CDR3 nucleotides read TGCAGCGTTGGCGGGCAGGGGGCTCAGACTAATGAAAAACTGTTTTTT.

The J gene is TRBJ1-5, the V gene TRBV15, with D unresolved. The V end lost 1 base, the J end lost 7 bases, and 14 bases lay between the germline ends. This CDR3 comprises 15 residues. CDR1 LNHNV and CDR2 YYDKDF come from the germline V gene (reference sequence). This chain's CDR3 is CATSRAGLTSQPQHF. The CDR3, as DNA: TGTGCCACCAGCAGAGCCGGCCTGACAAGCCAGCCCCAGCATTTT.

The CDR3 nucleotides are TGTGCCAGCAGCCTCCCGCGAACAGTCTCTGGAAACACCATATATTTT. Residues: CASSLPRTVSGNTIYF. The chain couples TRBV7-2 to TRBJ1-3; no firm D call. The CDR3 runs to 16 residues. V was pared by 5 bases and J by 0 bases, with 14 bases between. The V gene's germline CDR1 is SGHTA and CDR2 FQGNSA.

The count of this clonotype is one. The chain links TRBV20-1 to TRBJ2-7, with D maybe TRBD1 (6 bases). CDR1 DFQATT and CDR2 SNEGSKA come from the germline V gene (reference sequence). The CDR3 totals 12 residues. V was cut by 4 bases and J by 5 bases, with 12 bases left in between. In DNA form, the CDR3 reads TGCAGTGCTACCGGACAGAAAGACGAGCAGTACTTC. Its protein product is CSATGQKDEQYF.

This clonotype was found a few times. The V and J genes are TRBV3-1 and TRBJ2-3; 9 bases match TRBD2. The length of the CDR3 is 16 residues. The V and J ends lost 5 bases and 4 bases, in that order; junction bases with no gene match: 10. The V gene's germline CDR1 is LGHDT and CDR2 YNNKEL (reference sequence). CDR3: CASSSHPGLASDTQYF. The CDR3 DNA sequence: TGTGCCAGCAGCAGTCACCCGGGACTAGCCTCAGATACGCAGTATTTT.

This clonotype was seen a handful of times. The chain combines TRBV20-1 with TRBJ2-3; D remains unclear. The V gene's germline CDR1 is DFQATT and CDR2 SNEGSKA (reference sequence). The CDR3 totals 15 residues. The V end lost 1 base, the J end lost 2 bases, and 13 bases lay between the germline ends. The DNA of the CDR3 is TGCAGTGCTAGAGTCCAGGTGCGACCCACAGATACGCAGTATTTT. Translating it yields CSARVQVRPTDTQYF.

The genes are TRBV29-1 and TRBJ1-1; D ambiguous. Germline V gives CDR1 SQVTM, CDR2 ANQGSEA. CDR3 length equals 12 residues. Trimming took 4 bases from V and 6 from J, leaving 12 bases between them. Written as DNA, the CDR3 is TGCAGCGTTGGCGGCCCAATTTCTGAAGCTTTCTTT. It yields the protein CSVGGPISEAFF.

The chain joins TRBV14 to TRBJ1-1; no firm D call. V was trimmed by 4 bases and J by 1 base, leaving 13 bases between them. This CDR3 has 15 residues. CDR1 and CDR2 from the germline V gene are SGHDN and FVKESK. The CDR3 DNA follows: TGTGCCAGCAGCCTGCTTCACCCGACGAACACTGAAGCTTTCTTT. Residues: CASSLLHPTNTEAFF. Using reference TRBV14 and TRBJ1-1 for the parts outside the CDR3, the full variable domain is EAGVTQFPSHSVIEKGQTVTLRCDPISGHDNLYWYRRVMGKEIKFLLHFVKESKQDESGMPNNRFLAERTGGTYSTLKVQPAELEDSGVYFCASSLLHPTNTEAFFGQGTRLTVV.

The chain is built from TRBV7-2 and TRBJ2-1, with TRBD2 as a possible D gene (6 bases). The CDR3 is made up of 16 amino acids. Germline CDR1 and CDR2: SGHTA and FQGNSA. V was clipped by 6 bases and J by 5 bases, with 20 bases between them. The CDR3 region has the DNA TGTGCCAGCAGTCGACTTAGCGGCACCTATAACAATGAGCAGTTCTTC. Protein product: CASSRLSGTYNNEQFF. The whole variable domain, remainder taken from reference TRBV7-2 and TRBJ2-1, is GAGVSQSPSNKVTEKGKDVELRCDPISGHTALYWYRQSLGQGLEFLIYFQGNSAPDKSGLPSDRFSAERTGGSVSTLTIQRTQQEDSAVYLCASSRLSGTYNNEQFFGPGTRLTVL.

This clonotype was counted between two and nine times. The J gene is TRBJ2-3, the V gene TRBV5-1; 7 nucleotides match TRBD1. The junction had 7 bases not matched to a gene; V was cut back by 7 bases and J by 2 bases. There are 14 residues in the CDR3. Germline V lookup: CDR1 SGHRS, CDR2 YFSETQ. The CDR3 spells CASGPGQHTDTQYF. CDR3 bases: TGCGCCAGCGGACCGGGACAGCACACAGATACGCAGTATTTT.

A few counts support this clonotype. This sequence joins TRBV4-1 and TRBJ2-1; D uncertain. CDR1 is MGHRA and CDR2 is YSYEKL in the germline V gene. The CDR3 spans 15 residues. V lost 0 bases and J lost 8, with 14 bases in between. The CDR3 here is CASSQDPTFEDEQFF. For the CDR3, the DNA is TGCGCCAGCAGCCAAGATCCGACATTTGAGGATGAGCAGTTCTTC.

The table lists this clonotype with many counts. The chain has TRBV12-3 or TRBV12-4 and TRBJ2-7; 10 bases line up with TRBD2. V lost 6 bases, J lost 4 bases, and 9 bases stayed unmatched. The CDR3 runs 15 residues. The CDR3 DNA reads TGTGCCAGCAGCGGAACTAGCGGGGTTAGGTACGAGCAGTACTTC. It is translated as CASSGTSGVRYEQYF.

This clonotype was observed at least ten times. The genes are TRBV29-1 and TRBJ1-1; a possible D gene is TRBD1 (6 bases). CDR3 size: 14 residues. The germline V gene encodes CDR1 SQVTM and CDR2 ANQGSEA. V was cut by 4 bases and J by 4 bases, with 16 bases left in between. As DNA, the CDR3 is TGCAGCGTTGGAGTTACAGGGAGGAGCACTGAAGCTTTCTTT. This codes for CSVGVTGRSTEAFF.

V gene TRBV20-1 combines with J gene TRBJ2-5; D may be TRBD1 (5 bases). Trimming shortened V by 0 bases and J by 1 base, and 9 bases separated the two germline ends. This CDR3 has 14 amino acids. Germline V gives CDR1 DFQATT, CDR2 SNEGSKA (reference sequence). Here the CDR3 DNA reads TGCAGTGCTAGAGATTGGGGCAGCCAAGAGACCCAGTACTTC. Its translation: CSARDWGSQETQYF.

For the CDR3, the DNA is TGTGCCAGCACCGGGACAGTCTCCTACAATGAGCAGTTCTTC. Translated, it gives CASTGTVSYNEQFF. The genes are TRBV28 and TRBJ2-1; 7 nucleotides match TRBD1. CDR3 length equals 14 residues. The ends lost 7 bases at V and 0 bases at J; junction bases unmatched: 3. Germline loops: CDR1 MDHEN, CDR2 SYDVKM.

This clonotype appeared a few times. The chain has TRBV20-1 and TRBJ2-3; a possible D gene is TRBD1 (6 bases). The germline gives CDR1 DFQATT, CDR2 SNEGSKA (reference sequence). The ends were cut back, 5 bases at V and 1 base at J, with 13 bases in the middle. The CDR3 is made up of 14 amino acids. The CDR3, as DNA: TGCAGTGCTGGGTGGGGGCAGGGCACAGATACGCAGTATTTT. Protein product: CSAGWGQGTDTQYF.

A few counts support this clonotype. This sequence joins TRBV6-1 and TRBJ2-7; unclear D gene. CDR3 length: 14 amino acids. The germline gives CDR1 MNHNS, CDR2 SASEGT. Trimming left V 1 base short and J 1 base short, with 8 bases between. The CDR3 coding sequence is TGTGCCAGCAGTGAAGGGATAACATCCTACGAGCAGTACTTC. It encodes CASSEGITSYEQYF.

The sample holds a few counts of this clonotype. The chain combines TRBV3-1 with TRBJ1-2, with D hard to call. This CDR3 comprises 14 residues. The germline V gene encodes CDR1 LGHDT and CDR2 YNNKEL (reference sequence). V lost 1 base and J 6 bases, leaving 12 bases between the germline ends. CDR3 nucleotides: TGTGCCAGCAGCCAAGGTGCGGTATCGCATGGCTACACCTTC. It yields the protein CASSQGAVSHGYTF. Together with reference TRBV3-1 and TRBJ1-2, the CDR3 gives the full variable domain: DTAVSQTPKYLVTQMGNDKSIKCEQNLGHDTMYWYKQDSKKFLKIMFSYNNKELIINETVPNRFSPKSPDKAHLNLHINSLELGDSAVYFCASSQGAVSHGYTFGSGTRLTVV.

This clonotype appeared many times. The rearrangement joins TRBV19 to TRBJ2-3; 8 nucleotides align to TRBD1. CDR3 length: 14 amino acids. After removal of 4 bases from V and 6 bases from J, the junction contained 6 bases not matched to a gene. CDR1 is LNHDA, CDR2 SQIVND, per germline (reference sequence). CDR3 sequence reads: CASSSTGGWDTQYF. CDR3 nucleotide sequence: TGTGCCAGTAGTAGTACAGGGGGGTGGGATACGCAGTATTTT.

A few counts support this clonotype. CDR3 nucleotide sequence: TGTGCCAGCAGCCAAGCCAGGGGCACAGATACGCAGTATTTT. Protein sequence: CASSQARGTDTQYF. The gene calls are TRBV14 and TRBJ2-3, with a possible D match to TRBD1 (5 bases). Germline CDR1 SGHDN, CDR2 FVKESK. This CDR3 contains 14 residues. The V end was cut by 1 base, the J end by 1 base, with 6 bases between.

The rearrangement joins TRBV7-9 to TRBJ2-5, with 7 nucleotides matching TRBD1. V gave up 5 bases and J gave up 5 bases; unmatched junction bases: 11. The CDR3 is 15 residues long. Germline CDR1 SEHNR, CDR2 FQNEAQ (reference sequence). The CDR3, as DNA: TGTGCCAGCAGCAAAATCCGACAGGGCATGGAGACCCAGTACTTC. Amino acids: CASSKIRQGMETQYF.

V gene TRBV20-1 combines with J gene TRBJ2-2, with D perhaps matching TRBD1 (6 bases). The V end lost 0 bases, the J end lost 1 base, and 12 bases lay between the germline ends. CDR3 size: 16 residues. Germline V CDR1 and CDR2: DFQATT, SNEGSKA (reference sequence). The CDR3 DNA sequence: TGCAGTGCTAGAGATAGCACAGGGAGGAACACCGGGGAGCTGTTTTTT. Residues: CSARDSTGRNTGELFF.

The CDR3 DNA reads TGTGCCAGCAGATCTATGGGGGTTGACTCACCCCTCCACTTT. Translating gives CASRSMGVDSPLHF. This chain connects TRBV12-3 or TRBV12-4 to TRBJ1-6; maybe TRBD1 (5 bases). This CDR3 has 14 residues. V lost 6 bases and J lost 10, with 16 bases in between.

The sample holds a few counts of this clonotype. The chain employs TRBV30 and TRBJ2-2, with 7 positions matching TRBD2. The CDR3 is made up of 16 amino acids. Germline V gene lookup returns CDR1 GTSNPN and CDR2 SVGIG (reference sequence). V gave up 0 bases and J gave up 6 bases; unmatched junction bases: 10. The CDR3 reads CAWSVRRGSLAGELFF. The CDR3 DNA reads TGTGCCTGGAGTGTAAGGCGGGGGAGCTTGGCCGGGGAGCTGTTTTTT. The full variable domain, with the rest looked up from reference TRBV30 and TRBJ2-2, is SQTIHQWPATLVQPVGSPLSLECTVEGTSNPNLYWYRQAAGRGLQLLFYSVGIGQISSEVPQNLSASRPQDRQFILSSKKLLLSDSGFYLCAWSVRRGSLAGELFFGEGSRLTVL.

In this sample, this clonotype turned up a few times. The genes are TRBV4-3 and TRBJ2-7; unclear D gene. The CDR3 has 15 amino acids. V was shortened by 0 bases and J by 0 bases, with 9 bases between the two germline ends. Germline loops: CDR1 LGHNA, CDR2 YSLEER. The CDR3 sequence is CASSQDHIPSYEQYF. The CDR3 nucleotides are TGCGCCAGCAGCCAAGATCACATCCCCTCCTACGAGCAGTACTTC.